This T cell receptor (beta chain) was sequenced for a study of blood T cell repertoires in COVID-19. For the study at large: Acute-phase and convalescent COVID-19 samples originated in the United States, Italy and Spain.

TCRdb's copy holds only in-frame clones and misses some; the assay was immunoSEQ multiplex PCR. The sample has approximately 200,000 clones; about 86% are singletons. Trimming cost V 3 bases and J 6 bases, with 17 bases left between them. CDR1 and CDR2 from the germline V gene are LGHDT and YNNKEL (reference sequence). The CDR3 runs to 15 residues. The origin of this receptor is a man in his 60s who had recovered from COVID-19. Material: peripheral blood. The rearrangement links TRBV3-1 (or the pseudogene TRBV3-2) to TRBJ1-1; D might be TRBD1 (6 bases). The CDR3 protein is CASSHRQGLPAEAFF. CDR3 bases: TGTGCCAGCAGCCATCGCCAGGGGCTTCCGGCTGAAGCTTTCTTT.